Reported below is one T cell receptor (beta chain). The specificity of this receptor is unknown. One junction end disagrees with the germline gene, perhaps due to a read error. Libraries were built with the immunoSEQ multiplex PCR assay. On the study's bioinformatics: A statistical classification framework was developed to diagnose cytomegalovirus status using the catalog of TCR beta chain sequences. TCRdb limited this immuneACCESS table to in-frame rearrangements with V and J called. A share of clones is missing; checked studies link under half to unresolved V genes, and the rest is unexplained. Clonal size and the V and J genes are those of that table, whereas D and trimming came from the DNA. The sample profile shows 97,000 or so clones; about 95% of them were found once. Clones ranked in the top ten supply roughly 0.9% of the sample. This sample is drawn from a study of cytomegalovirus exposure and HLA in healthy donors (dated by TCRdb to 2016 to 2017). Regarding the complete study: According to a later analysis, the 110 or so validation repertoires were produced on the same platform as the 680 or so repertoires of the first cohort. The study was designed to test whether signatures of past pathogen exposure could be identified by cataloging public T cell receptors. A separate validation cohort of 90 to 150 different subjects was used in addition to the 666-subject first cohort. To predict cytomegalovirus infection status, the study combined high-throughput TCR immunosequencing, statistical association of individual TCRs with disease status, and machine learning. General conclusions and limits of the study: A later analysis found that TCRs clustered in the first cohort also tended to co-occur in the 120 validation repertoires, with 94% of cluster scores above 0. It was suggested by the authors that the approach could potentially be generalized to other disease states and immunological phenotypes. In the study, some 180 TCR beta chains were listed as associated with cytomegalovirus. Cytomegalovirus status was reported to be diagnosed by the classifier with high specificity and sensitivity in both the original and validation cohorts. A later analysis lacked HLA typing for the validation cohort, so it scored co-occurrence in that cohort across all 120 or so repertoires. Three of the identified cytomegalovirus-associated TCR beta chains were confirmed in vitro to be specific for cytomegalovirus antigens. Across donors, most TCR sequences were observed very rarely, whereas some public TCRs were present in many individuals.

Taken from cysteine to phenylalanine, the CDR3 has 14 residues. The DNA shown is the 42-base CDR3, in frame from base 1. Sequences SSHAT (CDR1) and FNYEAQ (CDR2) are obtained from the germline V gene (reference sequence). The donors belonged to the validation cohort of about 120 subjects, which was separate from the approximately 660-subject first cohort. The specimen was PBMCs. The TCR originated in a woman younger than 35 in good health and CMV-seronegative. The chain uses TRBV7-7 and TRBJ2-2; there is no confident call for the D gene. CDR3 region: CASSFLENTGELFF. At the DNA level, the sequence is TGTGCTAGCAGCTTCCTAGAGAACACCGGGGAGCTGTTTTTT.